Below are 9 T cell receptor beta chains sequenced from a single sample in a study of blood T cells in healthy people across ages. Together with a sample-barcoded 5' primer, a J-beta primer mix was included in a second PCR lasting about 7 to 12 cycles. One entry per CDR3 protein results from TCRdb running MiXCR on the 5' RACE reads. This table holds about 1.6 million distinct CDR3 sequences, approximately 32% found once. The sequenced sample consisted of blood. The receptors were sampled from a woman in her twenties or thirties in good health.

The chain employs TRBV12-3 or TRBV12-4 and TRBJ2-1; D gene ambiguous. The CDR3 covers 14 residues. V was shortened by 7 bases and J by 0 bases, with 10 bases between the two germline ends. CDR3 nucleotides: TGTGCCAGCACTCAGCGAGACTCCTACAATGAGCAGTTCTTC. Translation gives CASTQRDSYNEQFF.

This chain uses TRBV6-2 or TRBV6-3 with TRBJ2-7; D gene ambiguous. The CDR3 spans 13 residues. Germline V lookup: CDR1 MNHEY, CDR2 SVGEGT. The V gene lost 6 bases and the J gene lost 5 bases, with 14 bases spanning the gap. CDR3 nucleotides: TGTGCCAGCAGGGAGTTTGGTACCGACGAGCAGTACTTC. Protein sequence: CASREFGTDEQYF.

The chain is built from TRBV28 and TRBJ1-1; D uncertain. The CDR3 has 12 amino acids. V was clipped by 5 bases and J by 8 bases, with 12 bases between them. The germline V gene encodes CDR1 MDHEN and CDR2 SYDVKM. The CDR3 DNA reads TGTGCCAGCAGTCTAGCCATGGGGGAAGCTTTCTTT. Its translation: CASSLAMGEAFF.

The CDR3 DNA reads TGTGCCAGCAGCGCGGACAGGAACATTCAGTACTTC. It yields the protein CASSADRNIQYF. This chain joins TRBV7-9 and TRBJ2-4; 7 positions agree with TRBD1. The CDR3 has 12 amino acids. Germline CDR1 reads SEHNR; CDR2 reads FQNEAQ (reference sequence). Germline trimming cut 5 bases from V and 7 bases from J; bases unmatched to any gene: 2.

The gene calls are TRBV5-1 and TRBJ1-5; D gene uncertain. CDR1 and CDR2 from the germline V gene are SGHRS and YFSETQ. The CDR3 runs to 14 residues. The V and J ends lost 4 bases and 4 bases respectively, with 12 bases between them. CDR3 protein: CASSPLDPNQPQHF. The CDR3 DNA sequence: TGCGCCAGCAGCCCACTTGACCCTAATCAGCCCCAGCATTTT.

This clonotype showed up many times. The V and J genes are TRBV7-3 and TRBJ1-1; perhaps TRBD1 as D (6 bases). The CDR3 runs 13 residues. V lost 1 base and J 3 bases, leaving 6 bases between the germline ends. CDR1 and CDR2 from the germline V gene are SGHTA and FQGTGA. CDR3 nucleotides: TGTGCCAGCAGCTTAAACAGGGACACTGAAGCTTTCTTT. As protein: CASSLNRDTEAFF.

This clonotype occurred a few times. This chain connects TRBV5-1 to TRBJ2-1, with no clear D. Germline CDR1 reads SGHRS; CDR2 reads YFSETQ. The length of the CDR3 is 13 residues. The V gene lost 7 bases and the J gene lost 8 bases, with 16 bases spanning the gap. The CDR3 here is CASAVGQFYEQFF. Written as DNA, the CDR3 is TGCGCCAGCGCCGTTGGGCAGTTCTATGAGCAGTTCTTC.

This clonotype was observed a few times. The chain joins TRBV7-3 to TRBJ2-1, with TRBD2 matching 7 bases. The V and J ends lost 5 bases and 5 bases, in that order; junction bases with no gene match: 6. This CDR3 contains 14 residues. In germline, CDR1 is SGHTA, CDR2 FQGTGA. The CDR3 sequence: CASSAAGLNNEQFF. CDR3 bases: TGTGCCAGCAGCGCCGCGGGACTAAACAATGAGCAGTTCTTC.

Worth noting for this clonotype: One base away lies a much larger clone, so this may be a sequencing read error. Here the CDR3 DNA reads TGTGCCTGGATGCGGGGGCGAGACTGCGAGCAGTACTTC. Its protein product is CAWMRGRDCEQYF. The V gene is TRBV30, the J gene TRBJ2-5, with D possibly TRBD2 on 7 matching bases. The assigned J gene may be wrong: the sequence end matches TRBJ2-7 better. The CDR3 loop spans 13 amino acids. The V gene's germline CDR1 is GTSNPN and CDR2 SVGIG (reference sequence).